Sequencing of this T cell receptor (beta chain) was carried out in a study of blood T cell repertoires in COVID-19. Source study methods: Nucleated cell number was recorded as an estimate derived from reference gene primer amplification. The data were produced by immunoSEQ multiplex PCR, yet TCRdb's version contains in-frame clones alone and is incomplete. The V and J calls and clone size are taken from that table; D and trimming were inferred from the DNA. The table has 200,000 to 250,000 clones, around nine tenths seen once. Within 2 weeks before study entry, exposed participants met a COVID-19 case. This CDR3 region has 14 residues. The junction had 6 bases not matched to a gene; V was cut back by 5 bases and J by 3 bases. The germline CDR1 and CDR2 sequences are SNHLY and FYNNEI.

The clonotype was recovered from a woman younger than 45 who had been exposed to COVID-19. Material for sequencing was PBMCs or T cells enriched from blood (not recorded which). The chain joins TRBV2 to TRBJ2-7, with 8 positions matching TRBD1. The CDR3 loop is CASSKGQAVYEQYF. The CDR3 DNA sequence: TGTGCCAGCAGTAAGGGACAGGCTGTCTACGAGCAGTACTTC.